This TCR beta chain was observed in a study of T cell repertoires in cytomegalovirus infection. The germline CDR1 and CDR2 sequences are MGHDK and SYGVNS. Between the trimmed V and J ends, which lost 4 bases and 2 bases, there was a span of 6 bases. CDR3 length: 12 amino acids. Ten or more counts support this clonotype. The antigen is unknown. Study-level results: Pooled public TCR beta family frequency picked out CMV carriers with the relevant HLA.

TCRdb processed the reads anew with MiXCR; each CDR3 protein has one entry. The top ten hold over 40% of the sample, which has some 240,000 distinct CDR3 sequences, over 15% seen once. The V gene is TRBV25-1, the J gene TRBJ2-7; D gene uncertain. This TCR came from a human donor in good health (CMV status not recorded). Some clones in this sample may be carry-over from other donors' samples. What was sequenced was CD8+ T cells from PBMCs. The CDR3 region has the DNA TGTGCCAGCAGTGTAAACCCCTACGAGCAGTACTTC. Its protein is CASSVNPYEQYF.